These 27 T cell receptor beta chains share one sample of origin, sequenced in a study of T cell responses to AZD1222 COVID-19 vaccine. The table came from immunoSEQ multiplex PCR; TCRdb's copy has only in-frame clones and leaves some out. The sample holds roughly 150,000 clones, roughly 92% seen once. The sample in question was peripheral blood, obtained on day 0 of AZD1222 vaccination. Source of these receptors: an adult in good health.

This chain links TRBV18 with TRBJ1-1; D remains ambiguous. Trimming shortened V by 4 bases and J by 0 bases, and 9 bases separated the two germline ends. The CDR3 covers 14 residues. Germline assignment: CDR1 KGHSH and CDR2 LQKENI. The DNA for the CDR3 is TGTGCCAGCTCACTAGACACTCTGAACACTGAAGCTTTCTTT. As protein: CASSLDTLNTEAFF. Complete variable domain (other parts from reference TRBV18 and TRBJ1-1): NAGVMQNPRHLVRRRGQEARLRCSPMKGHSHVYWYRQLPEEGLKFMVYLQKENIIDESGMPKERFSAEFPKEGPSILRIQQVVRGDSAAYFCASSLDTLNTEAFFGQGTRLTVV.

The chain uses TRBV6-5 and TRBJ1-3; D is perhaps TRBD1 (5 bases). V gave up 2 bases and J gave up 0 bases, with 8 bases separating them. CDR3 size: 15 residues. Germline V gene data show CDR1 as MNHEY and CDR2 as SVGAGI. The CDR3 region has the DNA TGTGCCAGCAGTTACGCGGACACCTCTGGAAACACCATATATTTT. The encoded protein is CASSYADTSGNTIYF.

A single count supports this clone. CDR3 in amino acids: CASSWVGITGELFF. In nucleotides, the CDR3 is TGCGCCAGCAGCTGGGTAGGGATCACCGGGGAGCTGTTTTTT. The J gene is TRBJ2-2, the V gene TRBV5-1, with no clear D. Germline assignment: CDR1 SGHRS and CDR2 YFSETQ. This CDR3 region has 14 residues. Trimming shortened V by 3 bases and J by 4 bases, and 10 bases separated the two germline ends.

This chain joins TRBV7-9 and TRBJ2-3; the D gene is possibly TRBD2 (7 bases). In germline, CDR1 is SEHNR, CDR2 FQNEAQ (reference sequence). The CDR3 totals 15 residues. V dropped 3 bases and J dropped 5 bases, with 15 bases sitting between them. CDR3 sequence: CASSFFAGAGDTQYF. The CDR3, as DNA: TGTGCCAGCAGCTTTTTTGCGGGGGCGGGAGATACGCAGTATTTT.

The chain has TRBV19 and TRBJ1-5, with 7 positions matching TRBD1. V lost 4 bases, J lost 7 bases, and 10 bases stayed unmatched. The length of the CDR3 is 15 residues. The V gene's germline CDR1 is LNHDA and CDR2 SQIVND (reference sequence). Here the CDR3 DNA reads TGTGCCAGTAGTACCCGACAGGGTTCGGGCCAGCCCCAGCATTTT. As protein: CASSTRQGSGQPQHF.

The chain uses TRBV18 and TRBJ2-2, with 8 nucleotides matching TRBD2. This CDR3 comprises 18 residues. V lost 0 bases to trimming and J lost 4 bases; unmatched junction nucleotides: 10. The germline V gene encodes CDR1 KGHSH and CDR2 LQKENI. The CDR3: CASSPPGFGTRITGELFF. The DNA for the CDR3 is TGTGCCAGCTCACCACCGGGGTTCGGGACTAGAATCACCGGGGAGCTGTTTTTT.

This chain's CDR3 is CASSLAMQAPGNIQYF. CDR3 sequence (DNA): TGTGCCAGCAGCTTAGCGATGCAGGCCCCAGGAAACATTCAGTACTTC. The chain carries TRBV11-1 and TRBJ2-4, with no clear D. The CDR3 covers 16 residues. Germline CDR1 and CDR2: SGHAT and FQDESV (reference sequence). V was trimmed by 0 bases and J by 6 bases, leaving 15 bases between them.

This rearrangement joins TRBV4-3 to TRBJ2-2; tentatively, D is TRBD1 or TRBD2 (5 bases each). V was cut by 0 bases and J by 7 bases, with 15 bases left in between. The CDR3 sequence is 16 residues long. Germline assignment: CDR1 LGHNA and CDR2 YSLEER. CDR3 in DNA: TGCGCCAGCAGCCAAGATTTGCCCGGGGCGGGCGGGGAGCTGTTTTTT. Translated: CASSQDLPGAGGELFF.

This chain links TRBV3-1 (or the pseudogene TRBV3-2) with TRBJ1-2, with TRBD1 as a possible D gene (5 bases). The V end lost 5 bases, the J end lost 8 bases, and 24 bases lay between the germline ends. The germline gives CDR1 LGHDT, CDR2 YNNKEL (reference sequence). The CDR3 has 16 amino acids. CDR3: CASSSGGGAAVGGYTF. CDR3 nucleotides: TGTGCCAGCAGCTCTGGCGGGGGTGCGGCGGTTGGCGGCTACACCTTC.

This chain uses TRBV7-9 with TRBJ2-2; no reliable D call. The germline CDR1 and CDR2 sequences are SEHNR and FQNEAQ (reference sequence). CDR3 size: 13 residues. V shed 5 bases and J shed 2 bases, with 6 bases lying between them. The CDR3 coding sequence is TGTGCCAGCAGCGTAGTAAACACCGGGGAGCTGTTTTTT. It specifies CASSVVNTGELFF. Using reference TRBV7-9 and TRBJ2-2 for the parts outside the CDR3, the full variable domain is DTGVSQNPRHKITKRGQNVTFRCDPISEHNRLYWYRQTLGQGPEFLTYFQNEAQLEKSRLLSDRFSAERPKGSFSTLEIQRTEQGDSAMYLCASSVVNTGELFFGEGSRLTVL.

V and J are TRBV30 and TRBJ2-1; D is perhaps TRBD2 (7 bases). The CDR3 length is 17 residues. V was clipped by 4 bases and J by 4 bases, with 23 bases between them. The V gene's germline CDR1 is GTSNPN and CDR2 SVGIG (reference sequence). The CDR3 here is CAWTQGGGAGSYNEQFF. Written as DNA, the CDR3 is TGTGCCTGGACCCAAGGGGGAGGAGCGGGGAGTTACAATGAGCAGTTCTTC.

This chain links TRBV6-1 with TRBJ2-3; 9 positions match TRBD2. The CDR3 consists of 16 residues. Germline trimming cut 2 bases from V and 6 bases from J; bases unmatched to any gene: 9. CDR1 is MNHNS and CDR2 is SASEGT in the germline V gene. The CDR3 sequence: CASSEPLAGSSDTQYF. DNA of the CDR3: TGTGCCAGCAGTGAACCGCTAGCGGGGTCCTCGGATACGCAGTATTTT.

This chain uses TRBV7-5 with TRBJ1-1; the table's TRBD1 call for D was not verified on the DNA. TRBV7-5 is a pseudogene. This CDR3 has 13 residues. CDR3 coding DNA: TGTGCCAGAAGCTTAGCCAGGGCCGATGAAGCTTTCTTT. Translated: CARSLARADEAFF.

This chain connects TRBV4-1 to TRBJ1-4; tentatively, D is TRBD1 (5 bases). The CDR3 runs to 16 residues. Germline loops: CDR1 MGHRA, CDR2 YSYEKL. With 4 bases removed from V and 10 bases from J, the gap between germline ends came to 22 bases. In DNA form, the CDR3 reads TGCGCCAGCAGCCTCCCAAGCCGGGACGTGGGGGGAAAACTGTTTTTT. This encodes CASSLPSRDVGGKLFF.

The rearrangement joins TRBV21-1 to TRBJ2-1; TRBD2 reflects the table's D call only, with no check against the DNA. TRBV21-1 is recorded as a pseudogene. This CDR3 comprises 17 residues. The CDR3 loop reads CASIPRGTSGGYNEQFF. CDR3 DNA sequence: TGTGCCAGCATCCCTAGAGGGACTAGCGGGGGGTACAATGAGCAGTTCTTC.

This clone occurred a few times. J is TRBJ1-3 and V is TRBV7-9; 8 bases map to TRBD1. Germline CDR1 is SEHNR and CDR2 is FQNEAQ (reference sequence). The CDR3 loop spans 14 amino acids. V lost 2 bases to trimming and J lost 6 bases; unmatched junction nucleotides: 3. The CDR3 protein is CASSLYRGENTIYF. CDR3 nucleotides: TGTGCCAGCAGCTTATACAGGGGGGAAAACACCATATATTTT.

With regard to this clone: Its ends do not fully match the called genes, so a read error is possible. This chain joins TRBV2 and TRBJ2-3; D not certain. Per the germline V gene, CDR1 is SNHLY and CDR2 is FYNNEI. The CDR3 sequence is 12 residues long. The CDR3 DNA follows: TGCGCCAGCACACTCGTCCCAGATACGCAGTATTTT. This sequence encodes CASTLVPDTQYF.

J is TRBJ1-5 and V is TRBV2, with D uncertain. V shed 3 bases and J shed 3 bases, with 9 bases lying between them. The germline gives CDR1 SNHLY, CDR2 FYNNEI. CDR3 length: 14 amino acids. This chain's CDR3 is CASSESSPNQPQHF. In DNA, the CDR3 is TGTGCCAGCAGTGAGAGCTCGCCCAATCAGCCCCAGCATTTT.

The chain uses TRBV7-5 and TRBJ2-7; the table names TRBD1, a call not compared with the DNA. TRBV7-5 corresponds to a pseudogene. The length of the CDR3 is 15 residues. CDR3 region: CARTTSGTGAYEQYF. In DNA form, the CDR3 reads TGTGCCAGAACCACCTCCGGGACAGGGGCCTACGAGCAGTACTTC.

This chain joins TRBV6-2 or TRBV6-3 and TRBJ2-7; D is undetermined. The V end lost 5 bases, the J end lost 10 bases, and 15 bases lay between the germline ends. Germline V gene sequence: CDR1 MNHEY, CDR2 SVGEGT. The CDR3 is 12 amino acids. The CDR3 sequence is CASSPKQLRQYF. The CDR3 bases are TGTGCCAGCAGTCCAAAACAGCTACGCCAGTACTTC.

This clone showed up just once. The CDR3 DNA reads as TGCGCCAGCAGCGCCTTCGCGGGTCCCAACACCGGGGAGCTGTTTTTT. Translation gives CASSAFAGPNTGELFF. The chain combines TRBV5-1 with TRBJ2-2; weak D call: TRBD2 (5 bases). Germline CDR1 and CDR2: SGHRS and YFSETQ. V was cut by 4 bases and J by 2 bases, with 15 bases left in between. This CDR3 has 16 residues.

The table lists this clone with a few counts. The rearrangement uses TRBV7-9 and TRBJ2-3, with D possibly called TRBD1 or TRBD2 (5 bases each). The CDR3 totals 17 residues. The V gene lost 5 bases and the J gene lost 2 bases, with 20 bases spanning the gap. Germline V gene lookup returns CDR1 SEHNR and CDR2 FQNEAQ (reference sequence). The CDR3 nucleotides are TGTGCCAGCAGCCCGAGAGGGGCGTCGACCCTCACAGATACGCAGTATTTT. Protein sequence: CASSPRGASTLTDTQYF.

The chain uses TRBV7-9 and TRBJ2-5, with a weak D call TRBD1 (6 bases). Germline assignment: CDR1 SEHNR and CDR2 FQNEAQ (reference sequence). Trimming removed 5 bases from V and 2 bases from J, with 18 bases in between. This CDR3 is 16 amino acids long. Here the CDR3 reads CASSLYGRGRQETQYF. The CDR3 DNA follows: TGTGCCAGCAGCCTTTACGGCAGGGGTCGACAAGAGACCCAGTACTTC.

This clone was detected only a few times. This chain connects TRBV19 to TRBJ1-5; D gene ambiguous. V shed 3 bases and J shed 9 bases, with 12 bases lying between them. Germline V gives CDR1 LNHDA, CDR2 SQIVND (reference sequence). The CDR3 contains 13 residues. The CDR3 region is CASSMEPRGPQHF. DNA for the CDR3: TGTGCCAGTAGTATGGAGCCCCGGGGGCCCCAGCATTTT. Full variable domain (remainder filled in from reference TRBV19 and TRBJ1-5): DGGITQSPKYLFRKEGQNVTLSCEQNLNHDAMYWYRQDPGQGLRLIYYSQIVNDFQKGDIAEGYSVSREKKESFPLTVTSAQKNPTAFYLCASSMEPRGPQHFGDGTRLSIL.

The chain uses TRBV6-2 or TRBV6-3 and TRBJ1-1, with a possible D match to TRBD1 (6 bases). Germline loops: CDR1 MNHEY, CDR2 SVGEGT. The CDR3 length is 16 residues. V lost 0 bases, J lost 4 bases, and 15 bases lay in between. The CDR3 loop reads CASSYSYLTGLTEAFF. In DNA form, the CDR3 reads TGTGCCAGCAGTTACTCCTACTTAACAGGGCTCACTGAAGCTTTCTTT.

The CDR3 nucleotides read TGCGCCAGCAGCCTTCAGATGAACACTGAAGCTTTCTTT. Translation gives CASSLQMNTEAFF. V gene TRBV4-1 combines with J gene TRBJ1-1; D not resolved. The CDR3 covers 13 residues. The V end lost 4 bases, the J end lost 0 bases, and 6 bases lay between the germline ends. The germline V gene encodes CDR1 MGHRA and CDR2 YSYEKL.

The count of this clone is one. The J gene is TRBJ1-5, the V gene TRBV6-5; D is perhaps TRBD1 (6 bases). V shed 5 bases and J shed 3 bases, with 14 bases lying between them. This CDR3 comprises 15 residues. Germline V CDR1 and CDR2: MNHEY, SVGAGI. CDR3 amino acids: CASSQNRVPNQPQHF. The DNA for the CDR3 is TGTGCCAGCAGTCAAAACAGGGTTCCCAATCAGCCCCAGCATTTT.